The 14 T cell receptor beta chains below come from one sample, sequenced in a study of shared clonotypes between healthy human individuals. Clones were sequenced by immunoSEQ multiplex PCR, and TCRdb holds only the in-frame ones, with some missing. The sample has some 1,900,000 clones; about 95% are singletons. Naive CD8 cells lacked CD45RO and underwent positive selection for CCR7, leaving out terminally differentiated effector memory CD45RA+ cells. Sequencing was done on a sample of naive CD8+ T cells sorted from blood. These receptors all stem from a man aged 18 to 29 in good health.

The chain carries TRBV28 and TRBJ2-7; TRBD2 might be the D (5 bases). V was trimmed by 3 bases and J by 0 bases, leaving 18 bases between them. The length of the CDR3 is 17 residues. CDR1 is MDHEN, CDR2 SYDVKM, per germline. This CDR3 is CASSLAPDSFRSYEQYF. The CDR3 nucleotides are TGTGCCAGCAGTTTGGCACCGGACTCCTTCCGCTCCTACGAGCAGTACTTC.

This chain links TRBV7-6 with TRBJ2-3, with D uncertain. CDR1 SGHVS and CDR2 FNYEAQ come from the germline V gene. The CDR3 consists of 15 residues. With 3 bases removed from V and 6 bases from J, the gap between germline ends came to 16 bases. CDR3 region: CASSLAASVLDTQYF. DNA for the CDR3: TGTGCCAGCAGCTTGGCGGCTTCTGTGCTGGATACGCAGTATTTT.

This sequence joins TRBV27 and TRBJ2-7, with a possible D match to TRBD2 (5 bases). Germline V CDR1 and CDR2: MNHEY, SMNVEV (reference sequence). Trimming left V 4 bases short and J 3 bases short, with 16 bases between. CDR3 length equals 15 residues. CDR3 protein: CASSSKSTGIYEQYF. The DNA for the CDR3 is TGTGCCAGCAGTTCCAAATCAACGGGGATCTACGAGCAGTACTTC.

This chain links TRBV28 with TRBJ2-7; TRBD1 agrees at 7 bases. Germline CDR1 MDHEN, CDR2 SYDVKM. V trimming: 2 bases; J trimming: 6 bases; junction bases outside the gene matches: 4. The CDR3 loop spans 13 amino acids. CDR3 region: CASSLKGAGEQYF. The CDR3 DNA reads as TGTGCCAGCAGTTTAAAGGGGGCCGGCGAGCAGTACTTC.

The CDR3, as DNA: TGTGCCAGCAGTTTATACACGGGACAGACGCAAGAGACCCAGTACTTC. It encodes CASSLYTGQTQETQYF. The chain uses TRBV28 and TRBJ2-5, with TRBD1 identical over 7 bases. Unmatched junction bases numbered 7, after V lost 1 base and J lost 2 bases. The CDR3 extends over 16 amino acids. Germline assignment: CDR1 MDHEN and CDR2 SYDVKM.

The V and J genes are TRBV5-1 and TRBJ2-5; TRBD1 matches at 11 bases. Looked up from germline, CDR1 is SGHRS and CDR2 is YFSETQ. V was clipped by 0 bases and J by 10 bases; unmatched bases: 8. This CDR3 has 15 residues. This CDR3 is CASSLVVTGQGDQYF. The CDR3 bases are TGCGCCAGCAGCTTGGTGGTGACGGGACAGGGGGACCAGTACTTC.

V usage is TRBV27 and J usage is TRBJ1-5; weak D call: TRBD1 (5 bases). The germline CDR1 and CDR2 sequences are MNHEY and SMNVEV (reference sequence). The CDR3 spans 15 residues. Trimming shortened V by 4 bases and J by 7 bases, and 17 bases separated the two germline ends. DNA for the CDR3: TGTGCCAGCAGTTCCAATAGGGCAGGGAAGCAGCCCCAGCATTTT. Translation gives CASSSNRAGKQPQHF.

This chain uses TRBV11-2 with TRBJ1-2; D gene ambiguous. The germline V gene encodes CDR1 SGHAT and CDR2 FQNNGV. There are 13 residues in the CDR3. The ends were cut back, 4 bases at V and 8 bases at J, with 14 bases in the middle. The CDR3 loop reads CASSSPSYGGYTF. DNA for the CDR3: TGTGCCAGCAGCTCTCCGAGCTATGGAGGCTACACCTTC.

DNA of the CDR3: TGTGCCAGTAGTTTAGCGAGCGAAGGGGTAGATACGCAGTATTTT. Amino acid sequence: CASSLASEGVDTQYF. V gene TRBV19 combines with J gene TRBJ2-3, with D possibly called TRBD1 or TRBD2 (5 bases each). This CDR3 has 15 amino acids. V was trimmed by 5 bases and J by 5 bases, leaving 17 bases between them. From germline, CDR1 is LNHDA and CDR2 SQIVND (reference sequence).

This clone was observed a single time. The chain joins TRBV7-9 to TRBJ2-3; D is tentatively TRBD1 or TRBD2 (5 bases each). This CDR3 has 12 residues. Germline-derived CDR1 and CDR2 are SEHNR and FQNEAQ (reference sequence). The V gene lost 6 bases and the J gene lost 5 bases, with 9 bases spanning the gap. DNA of the CDR3: TGTGCCAGCAGTGAGGGGATAGATACGCAGTATTTT. Its protein product is CASSEGIDTQYF.

This rearrangement joins TRBV7-8 to TRBJ2-1; 7 bases are a match to TRBD1. The ends lost 2 bases at V and 5 bases at J; junction bases unmatched: 9. This CDR3 has 16 amino acids. CDR1 SGHVS and CDR2 FQNEAQ come from the germline V gene. DNA of the CDR3: TGTGCCAGCAGCTTATCTGTGACAGGGAACGACAATGAGCAGTTCTTC. Protein: CASSLSVTGNDNEQFF.

Points on this clone: Other DNA sequences in this specimen translate into the identical CDR3. V usage is TRBV4-1 and J usage is TRBJ1-5; D ambiguous. CDR3 length equals 14 residues. CDR1 MGHRA and CDR2 YSYEKL come from the germline V gene. Trimming removed 0 bases at V and 1 base at J, with 4 bases between. The DNA of the CDR3 is TGCGCCAGCAGCCAAGACAGCAGCAATCAGCCCCAGCATTTT. It codes for CASSQDSSNQPQHF.

The V gene is TRBV30, the J gene TRBJ1-5; 7 bases align to TRBD1. Germline lookup yields CDR1 GTSNPN and CDR2 SVGIG (reference sequence). The J segment lost 3 bases and the V segment lost 3 bases, leaving 5 bases of the junction unmatched. CDR3 size: 14 residues. CDR3 nucleotide sequence: TGTGCCTGGAGCACGACAGGGCTCAATCAGCCCCAGCATTTT. Protein sequence: CAWSTTGLNQPQHF.

V gene TRBV30 combines with J gene TRBJ1-1; D uncertain. Germline assignment: CDR1 GTSNPN and CDR2 SVGIG (reference sequence). The CDR3 loop spans 14 amino acids. V gave up 1 base and J gave up 3 bases, with 12 bases separating them. The CDR3 region is CAWSEQKRDTEAFF. The CDR3, as DNA: TGTGCCTGGAGTGAACAGAAACGGGACACTGAAGCTTTCTTT.